This section outlines one TCR beta chain sequence together with its context. The data were taken from a study of blood T cell repertoires in COVID-19. Study background: The samples span acute and convalescent COVID-19 from the United States, Italy and Spain. Sources were T cells, B-cell-depleted T cells, or PBMCs; the material itself was cDNA or gDNA.

V was clipped by 4 bases and J by 8 bases; unmatched bases: 10. The germline gives CDR1 SGHRS, CDR2 YFSETQ. The CDR3 is 15 residues long. Per the authors' pipeline: By means of reference gene primer amplification, nucleated cell counts were estimated. The table came from immunoSEQ multiplex PCR; TCRdb's copy has only in-frame clones and leaves some out. V, J and clone size are those of that table, while D and trimming were read from the DNA. This sample yields tens of thousands of clones, of which just over 85% are seen a single time; 5.1% belongs to the top ten. This TCR was sampled from a human donor in a cohort sampled during active COVID-19. This rearrangement joins TRBV5-1 to TRBJ2-3; TRBD2 agrees at 10 bases. Specimen: peripheral blood. CDR3 region: CASSTTSGAQSTQYF. The CDR3 DNA sequence: TGCGCCAGCAGCACTACTAGCGGGGCACAGAGTACGCAGTATTTT. Full variable domain (outside the CDR3, taken from reference TRBV5-1 and TRBJ2-3): KAGVTQTPRYLIKTRGQQVTLSCSPISGHRSVSWYQQTPGQGLQFLFEYFSETQRNKGNFPGRFSGRQFSNSRSEMNVSTLELGDSALYLCASSTTSGAQSTQYFGPGTRLTVL.